The clone carrying this T cell receptor (beta chain) was seen at least ten times. Trimming left V 0 bases short and J 2 bases short, with 10 bases between. CDR3 size: 15 residues. Germline-derived CDR1 and CDR2 are SEHNR and FQNEAQ (reference sequence). The data originate from a study of human T cells and chemical hapten exposure. MiXCR was run by TCRdb on the RACE reads, yielding one entry per CDR3 protein. Seen here are 80,000 or so distinct CDR3 sequences, about 11% observed once, and the top ten hold 4% to 5.5%. Time point indicated: patch test 1, 2 weeks after DPC sensitization. Stated treatment: therapeutic diphenylcyclopropenone sensitization with weekly scalp DPC.

This material consisted of whole blood, taken in connection with sensitization to the hapten diphenylcyclopropenone (DPC). This rearrangement joins TRBV7-9 to TRBJ1-2; no definite D call. The sequence was obtained from a woman aged 45-65 years with alopecia areata. Some clones in this sample may be carry-over from other donors' samples. For the CDR3, the DNA is TGTGCCAGCAGCTTAGCCGCCAGAGCCAACTATGGCTACACCTTC. Encoded protein: CASSLAARANYGYTF.